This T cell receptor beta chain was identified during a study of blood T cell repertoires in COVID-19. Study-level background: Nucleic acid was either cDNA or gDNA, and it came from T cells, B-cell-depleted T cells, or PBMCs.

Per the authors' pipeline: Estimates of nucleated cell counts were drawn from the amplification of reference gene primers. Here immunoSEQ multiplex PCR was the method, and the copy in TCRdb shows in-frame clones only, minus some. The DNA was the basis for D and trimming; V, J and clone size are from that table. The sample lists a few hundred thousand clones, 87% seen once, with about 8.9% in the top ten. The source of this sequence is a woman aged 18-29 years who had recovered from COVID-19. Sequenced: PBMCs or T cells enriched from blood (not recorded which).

The CDR3, as DNA: TGTGCCAGCAGCGTAACAGGTAGTAACAATGAGCAGTTCTTC. Protein sequence: CASSVTGSNNEQFF. This chain connects TRBV9 to TRBJ2-1; weak D call: TRBD1 (5 bases). The germline V and J ends were trimmed by 1 base and 5 bases, with 10 bases remaining between them. Germline V CDR1 and CDR2: SGDLS, YYNGEE. The CDR3 has 14 amino acids.